The T cell receptor beta chain under discussion was sequenced for a study of identical twins. Study-level results: Findings depended on cross-sectional statistics rather than tracking the same donors. Sequences that were beta out-of-frame showed weaker excess twin sharing. Invariant cells of the MAIT and iNKT types might have partly distorted the zero-insertion analyses. For cord blood, abundant beta clonotypes had fewer insertions, unlike memory repertoires, which showed none.

This clonotype appeared many times. No antigen is known for it. Germline CDR1 DFQATT, CDR2 SNEGSKA (reference sequence). The CDR3 has 15 amino acids. V was cut by 1 base and J by 0 bases, with 11 bases left in between. A single record per CDR3 protein comes from TCRdb applying MiXCR to the 5' RACE reads. Of about 690,000 distinct CDR3 sequences listed, around 6% are singletons. The V gene is TRBV20-1, the J gene TRBJ2-3; a weak D match, TRBD1 (5 bases). Specimen: naive T cells sorted from blood. The sequence derives from a man between 18 and 35 years old in good health. CDR3: CSARVSRASTDTQYF. CDR3 in DNA: TGCAGTGCTAGAGTTAGCAGGGCTAGCACAGATACGCAGTATTTT.